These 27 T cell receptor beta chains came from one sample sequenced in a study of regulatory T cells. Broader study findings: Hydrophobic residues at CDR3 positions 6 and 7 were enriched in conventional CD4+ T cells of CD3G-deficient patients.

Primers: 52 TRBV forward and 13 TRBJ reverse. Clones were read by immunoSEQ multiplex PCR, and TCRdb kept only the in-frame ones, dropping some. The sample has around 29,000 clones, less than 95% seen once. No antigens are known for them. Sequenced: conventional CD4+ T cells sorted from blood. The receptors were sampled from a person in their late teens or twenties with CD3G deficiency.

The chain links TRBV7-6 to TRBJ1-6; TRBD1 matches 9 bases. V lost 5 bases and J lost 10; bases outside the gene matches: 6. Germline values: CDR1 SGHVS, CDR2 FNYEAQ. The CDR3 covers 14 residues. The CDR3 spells CASSPGGTGSPLHF. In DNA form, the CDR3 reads TGTGCCAGCAGCCCCGGGGGGACAGGGTCACCCCTCCACTTT.

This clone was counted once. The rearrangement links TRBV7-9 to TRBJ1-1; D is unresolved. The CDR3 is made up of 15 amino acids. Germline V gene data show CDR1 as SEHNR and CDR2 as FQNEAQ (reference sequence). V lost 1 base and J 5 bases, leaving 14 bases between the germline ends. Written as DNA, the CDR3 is TGTGCCAGCAGCTTAGAGAGGCTGAGGGAAACTGAAGCTTTCTTT. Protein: CASSLERLRETEAFF.

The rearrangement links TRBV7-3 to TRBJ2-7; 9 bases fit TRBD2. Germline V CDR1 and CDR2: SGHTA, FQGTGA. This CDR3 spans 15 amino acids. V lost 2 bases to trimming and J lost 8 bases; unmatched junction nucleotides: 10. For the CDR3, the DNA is TGTGCCAGCAGCTTAGCACCCTCCAGCGGGAGGAAGCAGTACGTC. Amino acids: CASSLAPSSGRKQYV.

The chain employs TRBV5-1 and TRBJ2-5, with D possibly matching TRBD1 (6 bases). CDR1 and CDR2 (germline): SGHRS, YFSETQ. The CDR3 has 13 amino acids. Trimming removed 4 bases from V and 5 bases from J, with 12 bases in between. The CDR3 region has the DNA TGCGCCAGCAGCCCGCAGGGGCGGGAGACCCAGTACTTC. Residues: CASSPQGRETQYF.

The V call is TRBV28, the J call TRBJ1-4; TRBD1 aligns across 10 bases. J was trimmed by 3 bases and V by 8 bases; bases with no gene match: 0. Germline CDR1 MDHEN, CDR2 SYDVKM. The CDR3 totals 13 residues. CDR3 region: CASGQGANEKLFF. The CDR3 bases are TGTGCCAGCGGACAGGGGGCTAATGAAAAACTGTTTTTT.

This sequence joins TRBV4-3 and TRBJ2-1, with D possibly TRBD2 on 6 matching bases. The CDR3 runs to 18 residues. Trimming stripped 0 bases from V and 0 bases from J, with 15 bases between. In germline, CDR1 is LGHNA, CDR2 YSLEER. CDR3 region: CASSQEGRRGDSYNEQFF. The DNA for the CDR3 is TGCGCCAGCAGCCAAGAAGGTCGGCGGGGAGACTCCTACAATGAGCAGTTCTTC.

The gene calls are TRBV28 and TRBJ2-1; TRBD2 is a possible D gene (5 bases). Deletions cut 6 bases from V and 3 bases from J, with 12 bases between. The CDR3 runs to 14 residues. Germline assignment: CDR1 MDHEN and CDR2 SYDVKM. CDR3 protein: CASSPGLSYNEQFF. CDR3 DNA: TGTGCCAGCAGCCCAGGACTCAGCTACAATGAGCAGTTCTTC.

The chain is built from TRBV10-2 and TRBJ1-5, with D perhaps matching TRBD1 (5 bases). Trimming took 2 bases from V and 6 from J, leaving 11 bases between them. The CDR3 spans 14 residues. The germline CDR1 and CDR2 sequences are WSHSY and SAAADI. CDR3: CASSEGGTGQPQHF. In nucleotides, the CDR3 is TGCGCCAGCAGTGAGGGAGGGACGGGTCAGCCCCAGCATTTT.

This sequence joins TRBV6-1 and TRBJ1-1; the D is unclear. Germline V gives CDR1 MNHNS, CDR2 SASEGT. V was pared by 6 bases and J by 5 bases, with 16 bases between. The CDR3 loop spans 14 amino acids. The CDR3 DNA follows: TGTGCCAGCAGCGCAGCTATCGGGGTAACTGAAGCTTTCTTT. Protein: CASSAAIGVTEAFF.

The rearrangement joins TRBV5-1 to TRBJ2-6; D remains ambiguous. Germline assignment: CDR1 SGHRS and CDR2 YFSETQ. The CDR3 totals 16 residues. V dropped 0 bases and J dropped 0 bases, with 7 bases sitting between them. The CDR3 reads CASSLGIDSGANVLTF. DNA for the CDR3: TGCGCCAGCAGCTTGGGAATAGACTCTGGGGCCAACGTCCTGACTTTC.

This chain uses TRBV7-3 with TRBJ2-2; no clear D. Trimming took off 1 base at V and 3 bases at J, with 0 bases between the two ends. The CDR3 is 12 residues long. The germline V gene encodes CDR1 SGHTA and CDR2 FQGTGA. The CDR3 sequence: CASSLNTGELFF. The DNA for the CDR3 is TGTGCCAGCAGCTTAAACACCGGGGAGCTGTTTTTT.

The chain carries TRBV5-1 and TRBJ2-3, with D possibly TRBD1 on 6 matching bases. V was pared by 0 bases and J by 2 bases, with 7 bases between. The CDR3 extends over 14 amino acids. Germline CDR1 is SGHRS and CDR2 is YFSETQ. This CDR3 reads CASSLGQDTDTQYF. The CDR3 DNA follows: TGCGCCAGCAGCTTGGGACAGGACACAGATACGCAGTATTTT. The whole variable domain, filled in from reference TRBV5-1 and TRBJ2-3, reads KAGVTQTPRYLIKTRGQQVTLSCSPISGHRSVSWYQQTPGQGLQFLFEYFSETQRNKGNFPGRFSGRQFSNSRSEMNVSTLELGDSALYLCASSLGQDTDTQYFGPGTRLTVL.

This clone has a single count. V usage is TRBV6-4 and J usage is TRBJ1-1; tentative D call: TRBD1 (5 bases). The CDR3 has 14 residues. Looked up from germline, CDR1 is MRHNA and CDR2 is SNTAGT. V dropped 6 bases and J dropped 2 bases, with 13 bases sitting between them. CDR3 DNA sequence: TGTGCCAGCAGGGCCGGGACCCCCAACACTGAAGCTTTCTTT. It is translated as CASRAGTPNTEAFF.

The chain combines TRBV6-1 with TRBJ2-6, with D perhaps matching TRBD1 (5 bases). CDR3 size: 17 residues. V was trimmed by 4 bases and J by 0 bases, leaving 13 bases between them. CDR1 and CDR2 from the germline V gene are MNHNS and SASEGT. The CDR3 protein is CASSAGSGFSGANVLTF. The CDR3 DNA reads TGTGCCAGCAGTGCTGGTTCAGGGTTCTCTGGGGCCAACGTCCTGACTTTC.

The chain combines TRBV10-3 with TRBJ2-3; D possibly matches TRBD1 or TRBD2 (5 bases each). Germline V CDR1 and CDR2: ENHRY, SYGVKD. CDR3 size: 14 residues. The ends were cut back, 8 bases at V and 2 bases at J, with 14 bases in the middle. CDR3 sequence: CAIRGPEVTDTQYF. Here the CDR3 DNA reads TGTGCCATCCGGGGCCCCGAGGTCACAGATACGCAGTATTTT.

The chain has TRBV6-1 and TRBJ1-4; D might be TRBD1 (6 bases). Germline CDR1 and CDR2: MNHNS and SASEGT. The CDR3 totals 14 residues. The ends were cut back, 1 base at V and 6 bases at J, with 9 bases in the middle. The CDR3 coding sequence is TGTGCCAGCAGTGAAGGCGCAGGGGATGAAAAACTGTTTTTT. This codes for CASSEGAGDEKLFF.

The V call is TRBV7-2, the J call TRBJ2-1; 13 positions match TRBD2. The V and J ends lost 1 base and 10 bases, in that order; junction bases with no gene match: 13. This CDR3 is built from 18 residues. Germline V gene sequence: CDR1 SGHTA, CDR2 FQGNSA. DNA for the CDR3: TGTGCCAGCAGCTTAGTGACACTAGCGGGGGGGCACCCGTGGGAGCAGTTCTTC. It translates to CASSLVTLAGGHPWEQFF.

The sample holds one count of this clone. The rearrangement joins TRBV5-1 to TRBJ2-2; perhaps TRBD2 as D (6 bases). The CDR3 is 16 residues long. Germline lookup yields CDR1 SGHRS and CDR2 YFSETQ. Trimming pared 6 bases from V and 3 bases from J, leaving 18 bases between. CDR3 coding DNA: TGCGCCAGCACCCTTGGAGGAGGGGCGCACACCGGGGAGCTGTTTTTT. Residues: CASTLGGGAHTGELFF. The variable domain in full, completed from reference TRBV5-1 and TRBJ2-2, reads KAGVTQTPRYLIKTRGQQVTLSCSPISGHRSVSWYQQTPGQGLQFLFEYFSETQRNKGNFPGRFSGRQFSNSRSEMNVSTLELGDSALYLCASTLGGGAHTGELFFGEGSRLTVL.

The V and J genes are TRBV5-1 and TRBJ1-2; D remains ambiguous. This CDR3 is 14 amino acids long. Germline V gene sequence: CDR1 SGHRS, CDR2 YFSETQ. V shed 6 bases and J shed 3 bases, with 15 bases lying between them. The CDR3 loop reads CASTLLDSDYGYTF. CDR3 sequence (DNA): TGCGCCAGCACCCTATTGGACTCGGACTATGGCTACACCTTC.

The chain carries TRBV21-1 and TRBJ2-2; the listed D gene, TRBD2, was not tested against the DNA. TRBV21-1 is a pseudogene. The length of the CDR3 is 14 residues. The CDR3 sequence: CASSVWRYTGELFF. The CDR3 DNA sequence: TGTGCCAGCAGCGTTTGGCGGTACACCGGGGAGCTGTTTTTT.

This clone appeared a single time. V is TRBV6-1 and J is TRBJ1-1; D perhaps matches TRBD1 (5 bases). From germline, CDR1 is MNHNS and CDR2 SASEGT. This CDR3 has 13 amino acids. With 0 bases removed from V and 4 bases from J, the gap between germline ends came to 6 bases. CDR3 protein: CASSEAGATEAFF. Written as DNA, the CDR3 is TGTGCCAGCAGTGAAGCTGGGGCCACTGAAGCTTTCTTT.

In DNA, the CDR3 is TGTGCCAGCAGCCCCCAGAGGGGGGTGCGTGGCTACACCTTC. Translated: CASSPQRGVRGYTF. This chain connects TRBV6-6 to TRBJ1-2; D may be TRBD1 (6 bases). The CDR3 consists of 14 residues. CDR1 is MNHNY, CDR2 SVGAGI, per germline (reference sequence). The germline V and J ends were trimmed by 6 bases and 7 bases, with 18 bases remaining between them.

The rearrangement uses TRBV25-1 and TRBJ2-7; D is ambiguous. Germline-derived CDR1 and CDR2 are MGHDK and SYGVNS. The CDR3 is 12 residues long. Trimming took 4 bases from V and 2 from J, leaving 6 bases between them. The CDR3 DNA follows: TGTGCCAGCAGTGTTCAGGCCTACGAGCAGTACTTC. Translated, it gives CASSVQAYEQYF.

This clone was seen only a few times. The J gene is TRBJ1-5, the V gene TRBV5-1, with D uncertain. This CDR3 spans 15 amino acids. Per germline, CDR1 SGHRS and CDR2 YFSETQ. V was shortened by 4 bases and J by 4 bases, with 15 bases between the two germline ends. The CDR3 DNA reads TGCGCCAGCAGCCCGGACGGCCAACCAAATCAGCCCCAGCATTTT. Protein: CASSPDGQPNQPQHF.

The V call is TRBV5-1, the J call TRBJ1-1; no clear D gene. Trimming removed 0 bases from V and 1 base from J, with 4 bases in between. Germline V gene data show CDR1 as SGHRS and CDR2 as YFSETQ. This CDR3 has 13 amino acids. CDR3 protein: CASSLAANTEAFF. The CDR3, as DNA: TGCGCCAGCAGCTTGGCTGCGAACACTGAAGCTTTCTTT.

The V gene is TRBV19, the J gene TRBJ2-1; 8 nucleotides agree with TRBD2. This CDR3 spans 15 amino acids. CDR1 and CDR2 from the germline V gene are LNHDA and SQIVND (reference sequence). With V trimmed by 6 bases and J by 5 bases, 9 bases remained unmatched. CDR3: CASSLSGSINNEQFF. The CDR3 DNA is TGTGCCAGTAGCCTCAGCGGGAGTATCAACAATGAGCAGTTCTTC.

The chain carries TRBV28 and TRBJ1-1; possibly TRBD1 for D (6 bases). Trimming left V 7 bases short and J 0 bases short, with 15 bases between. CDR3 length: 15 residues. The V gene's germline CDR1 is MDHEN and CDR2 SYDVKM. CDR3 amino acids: CASNSGTHLNTEAFF. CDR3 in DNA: TGTGCCAGCAATTCCGGGACACACTTGAACACTGAAGCTTTCTTT.